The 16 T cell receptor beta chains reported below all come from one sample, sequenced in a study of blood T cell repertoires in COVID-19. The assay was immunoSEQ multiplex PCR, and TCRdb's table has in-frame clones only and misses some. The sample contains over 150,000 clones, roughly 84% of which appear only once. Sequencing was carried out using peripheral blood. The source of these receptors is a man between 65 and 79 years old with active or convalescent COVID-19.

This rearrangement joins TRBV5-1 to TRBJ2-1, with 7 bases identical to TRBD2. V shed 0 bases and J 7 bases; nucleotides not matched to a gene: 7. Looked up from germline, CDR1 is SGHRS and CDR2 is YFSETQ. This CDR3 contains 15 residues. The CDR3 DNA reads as TGCGCCAGCAGCTTGGTTGCGGGAGTTAAGAATGAGCAGTTCTTC. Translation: CASSLVAGVKNEQFF.

The CDR3 DNA is TGTGCCAGCAGCTTAGGGACAGGCCGATTTTACGAGCAGTACTTC. Encoded protein: CASSLGTGRFYEQYF. This sequence joins TRBV5-8 and TRBJ2-7; 8 positions agree with TRBD1. V lost 2 bases and J lost 4; bases outside the gene matches: 8. The V gene's germline CDR1 is SGHTS and CDR2 YDEGEE. The CDR3 sequence is 15 residues long.

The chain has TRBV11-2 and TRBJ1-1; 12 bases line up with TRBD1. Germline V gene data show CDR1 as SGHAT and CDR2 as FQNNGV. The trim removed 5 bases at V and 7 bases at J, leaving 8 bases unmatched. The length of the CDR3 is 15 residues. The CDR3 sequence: CASSGDRGRLVEAFF. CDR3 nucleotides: TGTGCCAGCAGCGGGGACAGGGGGCGTCTGGTTGAAGCTTTCTTT.

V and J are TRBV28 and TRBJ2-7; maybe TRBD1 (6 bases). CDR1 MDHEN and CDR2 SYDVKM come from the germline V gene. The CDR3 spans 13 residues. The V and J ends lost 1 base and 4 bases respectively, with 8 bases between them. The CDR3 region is CASSLSGHYEQYF. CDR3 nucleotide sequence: TGTGCCAGCAGTTTATCGGGACATTACGAGCAGTACTTC.

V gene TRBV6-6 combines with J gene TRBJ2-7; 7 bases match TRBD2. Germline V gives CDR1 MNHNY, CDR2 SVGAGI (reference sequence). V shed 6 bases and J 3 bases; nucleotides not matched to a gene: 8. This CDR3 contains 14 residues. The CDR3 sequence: CASSHGEGIYEQYF. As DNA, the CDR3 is TGTGCCAGCAGCCACGGGGAGGGGATCTACGAGCAGTACTTC.

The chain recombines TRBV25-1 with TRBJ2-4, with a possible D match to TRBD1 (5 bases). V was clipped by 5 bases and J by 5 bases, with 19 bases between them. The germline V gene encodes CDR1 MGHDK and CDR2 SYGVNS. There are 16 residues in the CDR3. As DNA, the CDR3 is TGTGCCAGCAGTCCTAAGACCGGGTCAGGGCAAAACATTCAGTACTTC. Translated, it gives CASSPKTGSGQNIQYF.

CDR3 residues: CASSQPGQGYEQYF. The CDR3 nucleotides are TGTGCCAGCAGCCAACCGGGACAGGGTTACGAGCAGTACTTC. The chain employs TRBV3-1 (or the pseudogene TRBV3-2) and TRBJ2-7; 9 positions agree with TRBD1. The V and J ends lost 2 bases and 4 bases, in that order; junction bases with no gene match: 3. The CDR3 consists of 14 residues. Germline V gives CDR1 LGHDT, CDR2 YNNKEL (reference sequence).

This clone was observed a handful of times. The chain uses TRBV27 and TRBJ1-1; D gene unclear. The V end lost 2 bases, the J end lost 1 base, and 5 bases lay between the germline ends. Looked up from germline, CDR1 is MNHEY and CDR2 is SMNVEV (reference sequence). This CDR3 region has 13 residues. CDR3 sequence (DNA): TGTGCCAGCAGTTTACCCCGGAACACTGAAGCTTTCTTT. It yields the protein CASSLPRNTEAFF.

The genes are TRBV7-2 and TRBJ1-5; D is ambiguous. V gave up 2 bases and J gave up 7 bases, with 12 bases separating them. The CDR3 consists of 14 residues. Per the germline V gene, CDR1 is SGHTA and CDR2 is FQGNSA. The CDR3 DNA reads TGTGCCAGCAGCTTATACGGGGTAAACCAGCCCCAGCATTTT. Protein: CASSLYGVNQPQHF.

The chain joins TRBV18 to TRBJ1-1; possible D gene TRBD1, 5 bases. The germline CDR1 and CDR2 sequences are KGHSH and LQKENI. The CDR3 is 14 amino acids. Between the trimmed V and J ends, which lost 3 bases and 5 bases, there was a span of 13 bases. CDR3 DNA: TGTGCCAGCTCACCTGTTCGGGGGGATACTGAAGCTTTCTTT. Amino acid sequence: CASSPVRGDTEAFF.

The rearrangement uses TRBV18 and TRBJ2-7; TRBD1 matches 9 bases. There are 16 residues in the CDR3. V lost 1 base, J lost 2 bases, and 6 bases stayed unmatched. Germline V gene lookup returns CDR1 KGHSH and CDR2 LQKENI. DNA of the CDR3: TGTGCCAGCTCACCACGACCGGACAGGGGAACCTACGAGCAGTACTTC. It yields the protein CASSPRPDRGTYEQYF.

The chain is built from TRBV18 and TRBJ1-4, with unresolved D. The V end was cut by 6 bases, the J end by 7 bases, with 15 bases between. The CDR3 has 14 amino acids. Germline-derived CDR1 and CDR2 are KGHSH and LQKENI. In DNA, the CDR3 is TGTGCCAGCTCCCCATTTTCCGGGAGTGAAAAACTGTTTTTT. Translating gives CASSPFSGSEKLFF.

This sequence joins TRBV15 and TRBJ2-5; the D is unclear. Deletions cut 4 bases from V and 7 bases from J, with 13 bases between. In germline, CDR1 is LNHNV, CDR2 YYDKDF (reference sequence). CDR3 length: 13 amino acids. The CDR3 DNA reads TGTGCCACCAGCATGTTTGCGATTGCGACCCAGTACTTC. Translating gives CATSMFAIATQYF. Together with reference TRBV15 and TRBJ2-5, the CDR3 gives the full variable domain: DAMVIQNPRYQVTQFGKPVTLSCSQTLNHNVMYWYQQKSSQAPKLLFHYYDKDFNNEADTPDNFQSRRPNTSFCFLDIRSPGLGDTAMYLCATSMFAIATQYFGPGTRLLVL.

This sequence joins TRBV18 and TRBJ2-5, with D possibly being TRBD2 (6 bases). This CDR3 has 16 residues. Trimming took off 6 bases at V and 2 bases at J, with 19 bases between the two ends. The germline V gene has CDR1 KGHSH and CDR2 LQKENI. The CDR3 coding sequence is TGTGCCAGCTCGCCCGTCCCGGGGGAAATGCAAGAGACCCAGTACTTC. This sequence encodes CASSPVPGEMQETQYF.

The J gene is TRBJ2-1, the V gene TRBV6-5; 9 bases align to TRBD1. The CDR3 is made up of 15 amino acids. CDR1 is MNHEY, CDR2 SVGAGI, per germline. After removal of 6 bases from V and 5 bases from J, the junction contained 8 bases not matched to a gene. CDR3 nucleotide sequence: TGTGCCAGCAGCAACAGGGGGCGCTTTGACAATGAGCAGTTCTTC. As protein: CASSNRGRFDNEQFF.

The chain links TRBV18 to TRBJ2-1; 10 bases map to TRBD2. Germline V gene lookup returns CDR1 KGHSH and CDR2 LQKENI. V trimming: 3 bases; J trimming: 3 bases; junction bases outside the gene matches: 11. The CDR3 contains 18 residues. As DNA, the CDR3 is TGTGCCAGCTCACCGGCCGGGCTAGCGGGGGCCCTCTACAATGAGCAGTTCTTC. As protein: CASSPAGLAGALYNEQFF.